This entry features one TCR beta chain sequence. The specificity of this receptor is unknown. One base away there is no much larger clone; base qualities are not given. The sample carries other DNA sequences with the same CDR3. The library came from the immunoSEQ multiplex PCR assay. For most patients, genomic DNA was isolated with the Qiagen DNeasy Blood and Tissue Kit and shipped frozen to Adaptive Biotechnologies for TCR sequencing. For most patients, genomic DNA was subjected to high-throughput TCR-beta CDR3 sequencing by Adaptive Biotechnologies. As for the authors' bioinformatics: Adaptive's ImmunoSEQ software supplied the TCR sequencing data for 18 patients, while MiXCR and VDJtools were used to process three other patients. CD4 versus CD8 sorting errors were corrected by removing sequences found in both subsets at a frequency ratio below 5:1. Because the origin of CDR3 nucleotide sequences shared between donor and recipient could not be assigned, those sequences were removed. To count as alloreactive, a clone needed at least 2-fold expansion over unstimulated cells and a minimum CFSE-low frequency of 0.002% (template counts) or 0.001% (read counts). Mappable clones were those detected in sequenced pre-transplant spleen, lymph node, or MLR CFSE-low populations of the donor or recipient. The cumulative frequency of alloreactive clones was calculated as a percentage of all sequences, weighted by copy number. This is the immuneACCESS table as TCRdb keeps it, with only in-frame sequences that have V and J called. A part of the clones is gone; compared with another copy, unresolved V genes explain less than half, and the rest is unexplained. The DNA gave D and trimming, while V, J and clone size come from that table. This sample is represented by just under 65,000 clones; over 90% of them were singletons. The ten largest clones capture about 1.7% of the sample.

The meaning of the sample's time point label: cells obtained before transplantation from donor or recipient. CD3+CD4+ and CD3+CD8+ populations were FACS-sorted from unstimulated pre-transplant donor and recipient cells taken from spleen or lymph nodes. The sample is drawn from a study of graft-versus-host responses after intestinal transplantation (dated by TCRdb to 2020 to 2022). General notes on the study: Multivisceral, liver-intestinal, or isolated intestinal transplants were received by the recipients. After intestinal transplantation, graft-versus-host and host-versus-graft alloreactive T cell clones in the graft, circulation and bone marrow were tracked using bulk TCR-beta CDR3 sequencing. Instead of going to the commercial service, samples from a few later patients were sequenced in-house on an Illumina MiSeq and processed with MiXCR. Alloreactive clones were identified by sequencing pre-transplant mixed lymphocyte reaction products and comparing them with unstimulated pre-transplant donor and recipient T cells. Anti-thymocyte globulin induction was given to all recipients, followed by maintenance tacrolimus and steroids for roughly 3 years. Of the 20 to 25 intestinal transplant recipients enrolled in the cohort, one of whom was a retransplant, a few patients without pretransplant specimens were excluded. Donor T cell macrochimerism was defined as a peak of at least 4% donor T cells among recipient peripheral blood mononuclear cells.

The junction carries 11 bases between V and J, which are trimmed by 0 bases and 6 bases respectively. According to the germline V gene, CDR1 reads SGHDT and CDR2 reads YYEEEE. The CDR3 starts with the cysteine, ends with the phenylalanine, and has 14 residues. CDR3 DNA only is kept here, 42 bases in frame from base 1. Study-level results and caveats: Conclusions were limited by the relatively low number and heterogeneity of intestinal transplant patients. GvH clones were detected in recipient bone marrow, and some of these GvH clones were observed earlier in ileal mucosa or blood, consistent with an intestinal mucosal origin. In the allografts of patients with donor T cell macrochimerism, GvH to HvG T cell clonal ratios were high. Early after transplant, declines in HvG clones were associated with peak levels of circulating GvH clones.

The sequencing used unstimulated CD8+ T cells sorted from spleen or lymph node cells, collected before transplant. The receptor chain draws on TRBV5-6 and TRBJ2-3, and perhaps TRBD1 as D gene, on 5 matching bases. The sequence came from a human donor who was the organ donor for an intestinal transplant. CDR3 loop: CASSLGQGRDTQYF. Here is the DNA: TGTGCCAGCAGCTTGGGGCAGGGAAGGGATACGCAGTATTTT.